The 8 T cell receptor beta chains reported below all come from one sample, sequenced in a study of CD8 T cells in ankylosing spondylitis. The study's findings and limits: It appeared that ankylosing spondylitis blood was characterized by a TCR beta motif of under ten highly homologous variants.

For these TCRs, the target antigens are not known. Using its own MiXCR run on the 5' RACE reads, TCRdb lists one record per CDR3 protein. The data contain about 390,000 distinct CDR3 sequences, approximately 20% of them seen just once; the ten biggest clones take up about a sixth. The sequencing sample was made of blood, either unsorted or a sorted T cell fraction (not recorded which). The receptor set was obtained from a male donor with ankylosing spondylitis.

This chain links TRBV12-3 or TRBV12-4 with TRBJ2-1; 7 nucleotides agree with TRBD1. This CDR3 has 14 residues. After removal of 6 bases from V and 3 bases from J, the junction contained 5 bases not matched to a gene. CDR3: CASRWTGNYNEQFF. The CDR3 coding sequence is TGTGCCAGCAGGTGGACAGGCAACTACAATGAGCAGTTCTTC.

The J gene is TRBJ1-1, the V gene TRBV3-1; no firm D call. Germline V lookup: CDR1 LGHDT, CDR2 YNNKEL (reference sequence). CDR3 length: 17 amino acids. The V end was cut by 4 bases, the J end by 3 bases, with 21 bases between. The CDR3 coding sequence is TGTGCCAGCAGCCTCATAACGCTGACTGGTGGGGACACTGAAGCTTTCTTT. Its translation: CASSLITLTGGDTEAFF.

This clonotype was detected a few times. The J gene is TRBJ2-3, the V gene TRBV4-3; D is tentatively TRBD1 or TRBD2 (5 bases each). V lost 0 bases and J lost 4, with 11 bases in between. Germline V gives CDR1 LGHNA, CDR2 YSLEER. The CDR3 runs 15 residues. The chain's CDR3 is CASSQDQGVADTQYF. The CDR3 coding sequence is TGCGCCAGCAGCCAAGATCAGGGAGTCGCAGATACGCAGTATTTT.

The rearrangement links TRBV7-8 to TRBJ1-3; tentatively, D is TRBD1 (5 bases). Germline loops: CDR1 SGHVS, CDR2 FQNEAQ. This CDR3 region has 14 residues. V was cut by 5 bases and J by 2 bases, with 10 bases left in between. Here the CDR3 DNA reads TGTGCCAGCAGCCCGGGGGGGGCTGGAAACACCATATATTTT. This gives the protein CASSPGGAGNTIYF.

The V and J genes are TRBV29-1 and TRBJ1-5; D call uncertain. This CDR3 region has 12 residues. CDR1 and CDR2 from the germline V gene are SQVTM and ANQGSEA. With 7 bases removed from V and 5 bases from J, the gap between germline ends came to 12 bases. The CDR3 DNA sequence: TGCAGCGCCGGTAGTGGTGATCAGCCCCAGCATTTT. Translated: CSAGSGDQPQHF.

The chain joins TRBV7-2 to TRBJ2-1, with 8 bases aligning to TRBD2. Looked up from germline, CDR1 is SGHTA and CDR2 is FQGNSA. The junction had 13 bases not matched to a gene; V was cut back by 5 bases and J by 7 bases. This CDR3 contains 16 residues. The CDR3 here is CASSQPTGGRSNEQFF. The CDR3 DNA follows: TGTGCCAGCAGCCAACCGACTGGCGGGAGGTCAAATGAGCAGTTCTTC.

This chain connects TRBV20-1 to TRBJ2-5; D unclear. CDR3 length: 12 amino acids. CDR1 and CDR2 from the germline V gene are DFQATT and SNEGSKA (reference sequence). Deletions cut 4 bases from V and 7 bases from J, with 13 bases between. CDR3 region: CSANRIIGTQYF. CDR3 coding DNA: TGCAGTGCTAACCGGATCATTGGGACCCAGTACTTC.

A few counts support this clonotype. V usage is TRBV3-1 and J usage is TRBJ2-1; possibly TRBD1 for D (6 bases). V lost 4 bases, J lost 10 bases, and 17 bases lay in between. The germline V gene encodes CDR1 LGHDT and CDR2 YNNKEL (reference sequence). The CDR3 loop spans 14 amino acids. In DNA, the CDR3 is TGTGCCAGCAGCCGAAACAGGGTATCGGGAGAGCAGTTCTTC. It is translated as CASSRNRVSGEQFF.